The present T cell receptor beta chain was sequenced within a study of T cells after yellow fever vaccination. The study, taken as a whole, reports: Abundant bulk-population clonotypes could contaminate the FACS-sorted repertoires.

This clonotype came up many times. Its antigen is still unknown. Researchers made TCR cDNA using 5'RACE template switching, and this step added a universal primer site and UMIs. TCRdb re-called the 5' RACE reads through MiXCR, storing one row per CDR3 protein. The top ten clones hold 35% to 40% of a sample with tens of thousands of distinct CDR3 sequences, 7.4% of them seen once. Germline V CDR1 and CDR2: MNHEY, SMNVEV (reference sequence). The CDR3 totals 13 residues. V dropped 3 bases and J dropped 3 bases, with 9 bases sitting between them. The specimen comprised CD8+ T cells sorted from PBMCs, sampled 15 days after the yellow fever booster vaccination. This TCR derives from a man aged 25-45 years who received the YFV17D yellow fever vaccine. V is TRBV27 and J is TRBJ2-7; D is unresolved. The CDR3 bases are TGTGCCAGCAGTTTTGGTCCGAACTACGAGCAGTACTTC. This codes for CASSFGPNYEQYF.